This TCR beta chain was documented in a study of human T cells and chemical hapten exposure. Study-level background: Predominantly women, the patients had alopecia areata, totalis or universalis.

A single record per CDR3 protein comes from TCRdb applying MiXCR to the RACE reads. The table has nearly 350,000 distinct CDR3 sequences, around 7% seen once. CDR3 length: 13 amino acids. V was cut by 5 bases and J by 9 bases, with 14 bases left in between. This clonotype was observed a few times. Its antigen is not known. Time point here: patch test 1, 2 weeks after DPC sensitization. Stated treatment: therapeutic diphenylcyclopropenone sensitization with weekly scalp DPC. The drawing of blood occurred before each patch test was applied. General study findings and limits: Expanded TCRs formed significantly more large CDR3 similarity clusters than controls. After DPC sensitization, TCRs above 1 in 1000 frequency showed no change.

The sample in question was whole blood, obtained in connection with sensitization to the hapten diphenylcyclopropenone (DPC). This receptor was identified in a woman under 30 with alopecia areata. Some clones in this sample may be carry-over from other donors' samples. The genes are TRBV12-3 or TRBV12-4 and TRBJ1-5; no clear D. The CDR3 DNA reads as TGTGCCAGCAGTAAGGGAGGAGGAGGGCCCCAGCATTTT. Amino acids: CASSKGGGGPQHF.